This entry concerns a single TCR beta chain. The data stem from a study of blood T cell repertoires in COVID-19. Sequencing used immunoSEQ multiplex PCR; TCRdb keeps in-frame clones, though not all of them. The repertoire has some 250,000 clones, approximately 86% of them found once; the top ten carry about 2.9%. Sequenced material: peripheral blood. This sequence was found in a woman aged 25-40 years who had recovered from COVID-19.

CDR3 protein: CASGLAGAGADTQYF. The CDR3 DNA follows: TGTGCCAGCGGACTAGCGGGGGCGGGTGCAGATACGCAGTATTTT. This chain connects TRBV19 to TRBJ2-3; 13 nucleotides agree with TRBD2. Germline V gene sequence: CDR1 LNHDA, CDR2 SQIVND (reference sequence). The CDR3 is 15 residues long. Germline trimming cut 9 bases from V and 4 bases from J; bases unmatched to any gene: 7.